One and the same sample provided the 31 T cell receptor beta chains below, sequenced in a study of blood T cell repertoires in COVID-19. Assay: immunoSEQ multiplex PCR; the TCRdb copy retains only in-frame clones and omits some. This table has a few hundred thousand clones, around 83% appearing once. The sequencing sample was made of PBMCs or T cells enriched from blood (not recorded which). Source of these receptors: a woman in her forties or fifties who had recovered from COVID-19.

The CDR3 reads CATSVDRDGNQPQHF. Here the CDR3 DNA reads TGTGCCACCAGCGTAGACAGGGATGGCAATCAGCCCCAGCATTTT. The chain joins TRBV15 to TRBJ1-5; 7 nucleotides align to TRBD1. Trimming removed 5 bases from V and 2 bases from J; junction bases left unmatched: 6. CDR1 LNHNV and CDR2 YYDKDF come from the germline V gene (reference sequence). This CDR3 spans 15 amino acids.

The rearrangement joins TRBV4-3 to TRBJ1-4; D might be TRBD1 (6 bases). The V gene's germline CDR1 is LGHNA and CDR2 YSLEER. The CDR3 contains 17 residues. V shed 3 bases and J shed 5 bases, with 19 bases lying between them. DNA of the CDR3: TGCGCCAGCAGCCAGGAATTAACAGGGAGCCTAAATGAAAAACTGTTTTTT. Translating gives CASSQELTGSLNEKLFF.

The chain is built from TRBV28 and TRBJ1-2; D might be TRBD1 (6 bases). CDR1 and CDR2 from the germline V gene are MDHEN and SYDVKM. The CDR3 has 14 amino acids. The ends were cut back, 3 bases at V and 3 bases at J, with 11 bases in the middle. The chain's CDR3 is CASSFRGGYYGYTF. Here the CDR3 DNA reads TGTGCCAGCAGTTTCAGGGGAGGGTACTATGGCTACACCTTC.

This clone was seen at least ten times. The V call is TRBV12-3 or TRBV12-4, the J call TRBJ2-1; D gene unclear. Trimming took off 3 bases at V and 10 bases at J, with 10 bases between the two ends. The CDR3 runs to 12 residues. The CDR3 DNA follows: TGTGCCAGCAGTTTCAGTGCCGGGGAGCAGTTCTTC. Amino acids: CASSFSAGEQFF.

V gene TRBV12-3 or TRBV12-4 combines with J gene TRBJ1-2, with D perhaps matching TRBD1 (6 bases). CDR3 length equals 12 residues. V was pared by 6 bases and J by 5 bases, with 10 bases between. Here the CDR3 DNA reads TGTGCCAGCAGCTCGGACAGTTATGGCTACACCTTC. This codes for CASSSDSYGYTF.

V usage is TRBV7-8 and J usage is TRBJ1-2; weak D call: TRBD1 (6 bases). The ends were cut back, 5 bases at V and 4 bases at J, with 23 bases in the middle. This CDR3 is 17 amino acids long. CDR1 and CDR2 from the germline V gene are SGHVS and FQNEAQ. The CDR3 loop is CASSRGATSGSVYGYTF. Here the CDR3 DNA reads TGTGCCAGCAGCCGGGGGGCCACTTCTGGTTCTGTCTATGGCTACACCTTC.

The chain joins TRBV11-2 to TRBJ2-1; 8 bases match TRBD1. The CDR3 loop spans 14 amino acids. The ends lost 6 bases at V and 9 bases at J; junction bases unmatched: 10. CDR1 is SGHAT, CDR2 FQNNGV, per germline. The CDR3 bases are TGTGCCAGCAGTCACCGACAGGGGTTGGTTGAGCAGTTCTTC. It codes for CASSHRQGLVEQFF.

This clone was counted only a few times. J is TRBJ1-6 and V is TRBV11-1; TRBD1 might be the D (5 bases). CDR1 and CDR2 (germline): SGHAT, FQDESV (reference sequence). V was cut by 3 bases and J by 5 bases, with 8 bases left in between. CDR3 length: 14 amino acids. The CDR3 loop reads CASSFGTNNSPLHF. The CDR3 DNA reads TGTGCCAGCAGCTTTGGGACTAATAATTCACCCCTCCACTTT.

The CDR3 spells CASSQEPGLAGVVYEQYF. The CDR3 DNA is TGTGCCAGCAGCCAGGAACCGGGACTAGCGGGAGTAGTCTACGAGCAGTACTTC. The rearrangement links TRBV3-1 (or the pseudogene TRBV3-2) to TRBJ2-7; 14 bases match TRBD2. The V gene end was trimmed by 3 bases and the J gene end by 3 bases; junction bases not matched to a gene: 10. Germline V gene lookup returns CDR1 LGHDT and CDR2 YNNKEL (reference sequence). The CDR3 extends over 18 amino acids.

For the CDR3, the DNA is TGTGCCTGGAGTTCTAGAGGGGGAGAGACCCAGTACTTC. Translated, it gives CAWSSRGGETQYF. J is TRBJ2-5 and V is TRBV30; a possible D gene is TRBD1 (6 bases). CDR1 is GTSNPN, CDR2 SVGIG, per germline (reference sequence). CDR3 size: 13 residues. V lost 2 bases to trimming and J lost 4 bases, with 11 bases between them.

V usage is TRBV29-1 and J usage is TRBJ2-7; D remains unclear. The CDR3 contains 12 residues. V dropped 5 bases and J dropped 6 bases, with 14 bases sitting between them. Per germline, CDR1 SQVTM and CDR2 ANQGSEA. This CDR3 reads CSVRVGAAEQYF. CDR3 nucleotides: TGCAGCGTTCGGGTCGGCGCGGCCGAGCAGTACTTC.

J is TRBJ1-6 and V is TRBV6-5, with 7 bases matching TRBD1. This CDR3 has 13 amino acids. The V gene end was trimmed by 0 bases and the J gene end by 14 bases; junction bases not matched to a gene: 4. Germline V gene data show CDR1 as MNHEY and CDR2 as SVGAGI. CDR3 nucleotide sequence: TGTGCCAGCAGTTACTCTAGGACAGGCGCCCTCCACTTT. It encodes CASSYSRTGALHF.

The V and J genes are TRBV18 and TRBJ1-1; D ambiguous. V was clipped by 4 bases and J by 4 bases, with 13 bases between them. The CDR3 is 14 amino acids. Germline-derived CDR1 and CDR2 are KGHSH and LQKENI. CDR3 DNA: TGTGCCAGCTCACACGGGTCCGTGAGCACTGAAGCTTTCTTT. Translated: CASSHGSVSTEAFF.

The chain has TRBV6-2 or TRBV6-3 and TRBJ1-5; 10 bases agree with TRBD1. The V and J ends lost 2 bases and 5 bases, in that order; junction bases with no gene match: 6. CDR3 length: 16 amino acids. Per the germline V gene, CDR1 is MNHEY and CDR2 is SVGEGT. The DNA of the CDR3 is TGTGCCAGCAGTTACGCCGACAGGGGGCAAGATCAGCCCCAGCATTTT. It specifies CASSYADRGQDQPQHF.

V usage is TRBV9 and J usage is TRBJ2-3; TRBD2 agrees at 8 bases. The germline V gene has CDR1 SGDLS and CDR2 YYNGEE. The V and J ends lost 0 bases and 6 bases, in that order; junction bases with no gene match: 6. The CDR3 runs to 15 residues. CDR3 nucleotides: TGTGCCAGCAGCGTAGCGGGAGGGGTCGGGGATACGCAGTATTTT. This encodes CASSVAGGVGDTQYF.

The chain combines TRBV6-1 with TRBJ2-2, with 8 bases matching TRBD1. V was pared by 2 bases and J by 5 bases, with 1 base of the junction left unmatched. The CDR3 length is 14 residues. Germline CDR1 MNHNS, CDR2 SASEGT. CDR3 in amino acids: CASSETGGTGELFF. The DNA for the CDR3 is TGTGCCAGCAGTGAAACAGGGGGGACCGGGGAGCTGTTTTTT.

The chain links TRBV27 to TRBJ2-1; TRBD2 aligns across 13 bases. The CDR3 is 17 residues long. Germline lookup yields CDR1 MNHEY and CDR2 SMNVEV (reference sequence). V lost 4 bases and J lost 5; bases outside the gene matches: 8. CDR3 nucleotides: TGTGCCAGCAGTTCCCCGGGACTAGCGGGAATTAACAATGAGCAGTTCTTC. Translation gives CASSSPGLAGINNEQFF.

The CDR3 sequence: CASRGQGLDTIYF. CDR3 nucleotides: TGTGCCAGTAGGGGACAGGGTTTGGACACCATATATTTT. The rearrangement links TRBV19 to TRBJ1-3, with TRBD1 matching 9 bases. There are 13 residues in the CDR3. Losses at the gene ends were 6 bases for V and 8 bases for J; bases not matched to a gene: 5. Germline values: CDR1 LNHDA, CDR2 SQIVND (reference sequence).

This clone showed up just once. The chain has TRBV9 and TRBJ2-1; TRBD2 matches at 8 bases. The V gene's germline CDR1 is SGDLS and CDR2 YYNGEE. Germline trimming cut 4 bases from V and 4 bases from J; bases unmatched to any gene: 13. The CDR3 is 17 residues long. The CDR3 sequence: CASSPRVAGKSYNEQFF. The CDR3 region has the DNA TGTGCCAGCAGCCCCCGGGTAGCGGGAAAGTCATACAATGAGCAGTTCTTC.

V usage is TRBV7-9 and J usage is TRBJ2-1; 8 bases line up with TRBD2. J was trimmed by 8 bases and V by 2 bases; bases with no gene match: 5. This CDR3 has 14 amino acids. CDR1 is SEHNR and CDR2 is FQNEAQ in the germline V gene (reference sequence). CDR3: CASSLSAGVDEQFF. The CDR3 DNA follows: TGTGCCAGCAGCTTATCAGCGGGAGTTGATGAGCAGTTCTTC.

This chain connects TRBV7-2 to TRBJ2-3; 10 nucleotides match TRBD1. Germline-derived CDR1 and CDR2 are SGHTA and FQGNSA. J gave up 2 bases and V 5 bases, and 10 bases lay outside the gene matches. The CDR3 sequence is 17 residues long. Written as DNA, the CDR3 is TGTGCCAGCAGCCTCTACCCGGGACAGGGGTACACAGATACGCAGTATTTT. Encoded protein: CASSLYPGQGYTDTQYF.

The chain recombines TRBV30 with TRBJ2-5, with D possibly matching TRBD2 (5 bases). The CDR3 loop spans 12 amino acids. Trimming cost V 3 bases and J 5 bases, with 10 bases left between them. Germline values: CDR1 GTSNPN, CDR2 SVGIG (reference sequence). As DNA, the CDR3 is TGTGCCTGGAGGGGTGGCGGGGAGACCCAGTACTTC. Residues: CAWRGGGETQYF.

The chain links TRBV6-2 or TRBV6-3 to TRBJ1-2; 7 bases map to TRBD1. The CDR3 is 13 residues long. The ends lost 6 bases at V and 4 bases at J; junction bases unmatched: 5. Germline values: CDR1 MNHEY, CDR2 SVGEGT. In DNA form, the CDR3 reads TGTGCCAGCAGCAATAACAGGGGCTATGGCTACACCTTC. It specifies CASSNNRGYGYTF.

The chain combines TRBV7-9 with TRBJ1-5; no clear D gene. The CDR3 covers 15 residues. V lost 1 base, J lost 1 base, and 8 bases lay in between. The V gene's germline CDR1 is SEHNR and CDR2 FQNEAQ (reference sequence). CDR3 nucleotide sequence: TGTGCCAGCAGCTTAGGAATAGTCAGCAATCAGCCCCAGCATTTT. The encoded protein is CASSLGIVSNQPQHF. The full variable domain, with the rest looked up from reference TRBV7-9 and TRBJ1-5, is DTGVSQNPRHKITKRGQNVTFRCDPISEHNRLYWYRQTLGQGPEFLTYFQNEAQLEKSRLLSDRFSAERPKGSFSTLEIQRTEQGDSAMYLCASSLGIVSNQPQHFGDGTRLSIL.

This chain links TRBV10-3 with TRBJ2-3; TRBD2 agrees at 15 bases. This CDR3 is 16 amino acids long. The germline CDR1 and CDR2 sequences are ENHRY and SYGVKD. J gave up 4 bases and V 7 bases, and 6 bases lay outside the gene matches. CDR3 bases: TGTGCCATCACTGGGACTAGCGGGAGGATGGCAGATACGCAGTATTTT. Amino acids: CAITGTSGRMADTQYF.

The CDR3 here is CASSLISRGLASKRDTQYF. The CDR3 nucleotides are TGTGCCAGCAGCTTAATCTCCAGGGGACTAGCGTCAAAGCGGGATACGCAGTATTTT. The genes are TRBV11-2 and TRBJ2-3, with TRBD2 matching 10 bases. CDR3 length: 19 amino acids. V was clipped by 2 bases and J by 6 bases; unmatched bases: 17. Looked up from germline, CDR1 is SGHAT and CDR2 is FQNNGV. The variable domain in full, with the rest retrieved from reference TRBV11-2 and TRBJ2-3, is EAGVAQSPRYKIIEKRQSVAFWCNPISGHATLYWYQQILGQGPKLLIQFQNNGVVDDSQLPKDRFSAERLKGVDSTLKIQPAKLEDSAVYLCASSLISRGLASKRDTQYFGPGTRLTVL.

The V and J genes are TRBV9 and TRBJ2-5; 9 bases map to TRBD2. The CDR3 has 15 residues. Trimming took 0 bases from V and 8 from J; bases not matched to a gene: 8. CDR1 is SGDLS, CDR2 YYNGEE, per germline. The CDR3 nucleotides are TGTGCCAGCAGCGTAGGAGTTAGCGGGGGTGAAACCCAGTACTTC. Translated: CASSVGVSGGETQYF.

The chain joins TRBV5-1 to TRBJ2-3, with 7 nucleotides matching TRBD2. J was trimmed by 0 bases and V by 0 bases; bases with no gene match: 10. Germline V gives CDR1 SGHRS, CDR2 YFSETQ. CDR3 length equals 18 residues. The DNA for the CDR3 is TGCGCCAGCAGCTTGGGAACTAGCGCTTTTTCTAGCACAGATACGCAGTATTTT. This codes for CASSLGTSAFSSTDTQYF.

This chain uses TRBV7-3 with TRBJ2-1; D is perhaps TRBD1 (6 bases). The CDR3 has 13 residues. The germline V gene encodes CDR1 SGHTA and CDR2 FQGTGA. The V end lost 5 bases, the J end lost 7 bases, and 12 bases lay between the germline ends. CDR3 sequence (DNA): TGTGCCAGCAGCCCAGGTAGGGGGAATGAGCAGTTCTTC. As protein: CASSPGRGNEQFF.

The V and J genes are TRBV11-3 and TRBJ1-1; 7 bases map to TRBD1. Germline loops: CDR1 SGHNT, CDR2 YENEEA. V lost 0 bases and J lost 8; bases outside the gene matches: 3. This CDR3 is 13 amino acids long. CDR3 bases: TGTGCCAGCAGCTTAGAAGGGACAGACGAAGCTTTCTTT. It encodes CASSLEGTDEAFF.

The CDR3: CASRSLVTYEQYF. The DNA of the CDR3 is TGTGCCAGCAGATCCCTCGTAACCTACGAGCAGTACTTC. The J gene is TRBJ2-7, the V gene TRBV6-6; no clear D gene. Germline CDR1 MNHNY, CDR2 SVGAGI (reference sequence). Trimming shortened V by 6 bases and J by 2 bases, and 11 bases separated the two germline ends. The CDR3 consists of 13 residues.